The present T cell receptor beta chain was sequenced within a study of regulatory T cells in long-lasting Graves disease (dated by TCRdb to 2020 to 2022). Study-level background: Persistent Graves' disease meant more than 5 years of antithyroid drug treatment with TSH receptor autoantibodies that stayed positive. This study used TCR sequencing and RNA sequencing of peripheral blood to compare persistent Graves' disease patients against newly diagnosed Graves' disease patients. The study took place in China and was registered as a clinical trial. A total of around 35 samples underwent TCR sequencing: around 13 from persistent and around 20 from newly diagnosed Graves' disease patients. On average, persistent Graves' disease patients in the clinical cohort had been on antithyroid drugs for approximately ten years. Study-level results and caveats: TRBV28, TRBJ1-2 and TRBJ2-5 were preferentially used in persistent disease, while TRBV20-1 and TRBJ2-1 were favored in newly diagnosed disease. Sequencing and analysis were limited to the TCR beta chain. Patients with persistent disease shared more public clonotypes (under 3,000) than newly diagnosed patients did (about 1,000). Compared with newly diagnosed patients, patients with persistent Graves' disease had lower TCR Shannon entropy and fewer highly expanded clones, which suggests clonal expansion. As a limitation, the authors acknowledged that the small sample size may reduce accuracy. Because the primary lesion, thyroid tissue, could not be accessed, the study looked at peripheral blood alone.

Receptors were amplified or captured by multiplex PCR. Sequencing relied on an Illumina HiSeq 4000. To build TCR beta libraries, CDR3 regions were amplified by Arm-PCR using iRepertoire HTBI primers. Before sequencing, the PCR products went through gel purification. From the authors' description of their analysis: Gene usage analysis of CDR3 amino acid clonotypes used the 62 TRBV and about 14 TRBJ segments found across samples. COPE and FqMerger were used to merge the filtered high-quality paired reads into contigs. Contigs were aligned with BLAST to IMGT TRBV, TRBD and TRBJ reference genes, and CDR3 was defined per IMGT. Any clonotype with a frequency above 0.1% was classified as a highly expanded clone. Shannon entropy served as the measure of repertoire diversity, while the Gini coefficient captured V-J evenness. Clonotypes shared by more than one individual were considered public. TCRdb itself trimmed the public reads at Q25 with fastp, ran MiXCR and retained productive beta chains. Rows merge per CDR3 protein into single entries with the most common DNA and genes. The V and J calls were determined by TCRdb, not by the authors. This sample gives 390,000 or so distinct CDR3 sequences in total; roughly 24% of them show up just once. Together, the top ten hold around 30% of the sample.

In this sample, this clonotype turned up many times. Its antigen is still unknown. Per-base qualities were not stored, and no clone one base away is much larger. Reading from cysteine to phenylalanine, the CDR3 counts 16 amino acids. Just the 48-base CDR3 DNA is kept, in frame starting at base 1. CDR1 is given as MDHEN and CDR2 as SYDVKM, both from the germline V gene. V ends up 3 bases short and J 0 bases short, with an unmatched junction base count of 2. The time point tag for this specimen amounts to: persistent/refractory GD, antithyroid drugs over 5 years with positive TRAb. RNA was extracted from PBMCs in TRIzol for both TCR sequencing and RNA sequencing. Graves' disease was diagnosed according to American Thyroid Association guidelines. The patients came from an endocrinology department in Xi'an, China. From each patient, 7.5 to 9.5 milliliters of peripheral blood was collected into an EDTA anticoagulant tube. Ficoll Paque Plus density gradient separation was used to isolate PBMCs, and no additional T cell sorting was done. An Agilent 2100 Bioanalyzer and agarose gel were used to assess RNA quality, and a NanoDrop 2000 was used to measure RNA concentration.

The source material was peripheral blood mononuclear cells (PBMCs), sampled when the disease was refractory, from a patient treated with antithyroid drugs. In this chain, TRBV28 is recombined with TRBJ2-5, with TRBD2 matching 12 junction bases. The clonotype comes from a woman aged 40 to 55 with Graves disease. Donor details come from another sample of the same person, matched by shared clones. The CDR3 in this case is CASSFWTSGDQETQYF. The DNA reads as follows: TGTGCCAGCAGTTTCTGGACTAGCGGGGACCAAGAGACCCAGTACTTC.